This T cell receptor (beta chain) is drawn from a study of human T cells and chemical hapten exposure. Study context: Minor volume differences among pooled libraries chiefly drove per-sample TCR yield variation. Study-wide points: Significantly more large CDR3 similarity clusters arose among expanded TCRs than among controls.

This clonotype has a handful of counts. The antigen remains undetermined. It was the library that attached unique molecular identifiers to individual cDNA molecules. TCRdb passed the RACE reads through MiXCR, listing each CDR3 protein once. The table has 90,000 to 110,000 distinct CDR3 sequences, 9% to 9.5% seen once. The V and J ends lost 0 bases and 4 bases respectively, with 9 bases between them. Germline V lookup: CDR1 SGHTS, CDR2 YDEGEE. The CDR3 loop spans 14 amino acids. Time point given: patch test 2, 6 weeks after DPC sensitization. Described treatment: therapeutic diphenylcyclopropenone sensitization with weekly scalp DPC. People who gave samples had alopecia, were 18 to 70 years old, and were suitable for DPC.

Source: whole blood, taken in connection with sensitization to the hapten diphenylcyclopropenone (DPC). The chain couples TRBV5-8 to TRBJ2-3; the D gene is possibly TRBD2 (6 bases). This clonotype was sampled from a woman aged 35 to 49 with alopecia areata. Some clones in this sample may be carry-over from other donors' samples. CDR3 DNA sequence: TGTGCCAGCAGCTTGGGACTAGTTGCAGATACGCAGTATTTT. It codes for CASSLGLVADTQYF. The full variable domain, in which reference TRBV5-8 and TRBJ2-3 provide the parts outside the CDR3, is EAGVTQSPTHLIKTRGQQATLRCSPISGHTSVYWYQQALGLGLQFLLWYDEGEERNRGNFPPRFSGRQFPNYSSELNVNALELEDSALYLCASSLGLVADTQYFGPGTRLTVL.